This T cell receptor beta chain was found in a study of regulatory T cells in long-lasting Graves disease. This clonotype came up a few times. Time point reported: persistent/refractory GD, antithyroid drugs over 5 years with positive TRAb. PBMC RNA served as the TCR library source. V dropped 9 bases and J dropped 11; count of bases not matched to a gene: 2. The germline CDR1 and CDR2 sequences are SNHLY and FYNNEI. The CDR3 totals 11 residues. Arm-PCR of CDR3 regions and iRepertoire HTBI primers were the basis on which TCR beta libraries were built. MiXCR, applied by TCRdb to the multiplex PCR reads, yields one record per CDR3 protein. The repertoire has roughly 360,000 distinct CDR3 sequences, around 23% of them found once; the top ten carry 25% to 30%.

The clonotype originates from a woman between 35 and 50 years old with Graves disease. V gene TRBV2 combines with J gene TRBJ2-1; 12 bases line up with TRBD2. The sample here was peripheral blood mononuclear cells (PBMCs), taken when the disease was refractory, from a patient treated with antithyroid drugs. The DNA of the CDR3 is TGTGCCAGAGGGACTAGCGGGCAGCAGTTCTTC. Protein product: CARGTSGQQFF.